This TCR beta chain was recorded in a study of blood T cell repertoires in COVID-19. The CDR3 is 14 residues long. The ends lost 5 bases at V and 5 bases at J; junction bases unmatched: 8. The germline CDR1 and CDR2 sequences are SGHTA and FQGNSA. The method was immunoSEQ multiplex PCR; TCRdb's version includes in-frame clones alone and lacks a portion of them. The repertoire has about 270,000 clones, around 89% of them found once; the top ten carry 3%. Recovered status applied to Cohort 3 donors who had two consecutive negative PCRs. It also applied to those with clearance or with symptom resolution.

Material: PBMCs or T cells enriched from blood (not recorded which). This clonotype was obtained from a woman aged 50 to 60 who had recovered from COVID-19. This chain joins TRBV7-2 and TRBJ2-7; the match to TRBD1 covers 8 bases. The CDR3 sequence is CASSGPTGAHEQYF. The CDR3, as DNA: TGTGCCAGCAGCGGACCGACAGGGGCCCACGAGCAGTACTTC.